This TCR beta chain was sequenced for a study of cytomegalovirus exposure and HLA in healthy donors. It was the approximately 110-subject validation cohort, separate from the roughly 700-subject first cohort, to which the donors belonged. Produced via immunoSEQ multiplex PCR; TCRdb's table is partial and in-frame only. The data contain over 100,000 clones, 89% of them singletons. Findings of the study overall: A subsequent analysis found that TCR clusters from the first cohort also tended to co-occur in the 120 or so validation repertoires, with approximately 95% of cluster scores above 0.

The ends lost 8 bases at V and 8 bases at J; junction bases unmatched: 11. The CDR3 length is 13 residues. The germline V gene encodes CDR1 MNHEY and CDR2 SMNVEV (reference sequence). This clone showed up just a few times. Its target is not known. The TCR was taken from a woman aged 18-30 years in good health and CMV-seronegative. The source material was PBMCs. The chain combines TRBV27 with TRBJ1-2; 7 bases are shared with TRBD1. CDR3 sequence (DNA): TGTGCCAGCTCACCCAGGACAGGCGCGGGCTACACCTTC. This sequence encodes CASSPRTGAGYTF.